Listed here are 32 T cell receptor beta chains from one sample, sequenced in a study of CXCR3-negative and CXCR3-positive naive CD8 T cells. Findings and limits, study-wide: The study found more hydrophobic TRB CDR3s in CXCR3-positive naive cells than in CXCR3-negative naive cells.

Antigens for these TCRs are unknown. The libraries of TRB cDNA were constructed through 5' RACE using UMI labels. TCRdb re-called the 5' RACE reads and gives one entry per CDR3 protein, without DNA. Recorded for this sample: around 63,000 distinct CDR3 sequences. Sequenced input: naive CXCR3+ CD8+ T cells from blood. Noted subset: CD45RO-CCR7+CD27+CD95- naive CD8+ T cells expressing CXCR3 (TNR3+). Receptors were obtained from a human donor in good health. Some clones in this sample may be carry-over from other donors' samples.

The chain recombines TRBV7-9 with TRBJ2-7; TCRdb calls TRBD1, which cannot be checked without DNA. The CDR3 spans 14 residues. Germline V gene lookup returns CDR1 SEHNR and CDR2 FQNEAQ (reference sequence). The CDR3 sequence: CASSLRTGVYEQYF.

The chain links TRBV29-1 to TRBJ2-7; TCRdb outputs TRBD2, but without DNA this stays unchecked. Germline CDR1 SQVTM, CDR2 ANQGSEA. The CDR3 loop spans 15 amino acids. The CDR3 is CSVEVGDRSSYEQYF.

This chain links TRBV28 with TRBJ2-1; TCRdb names TRBD1, which stays unverified in the absence of DNA. Germline loops: CDR1 MDHEN, CDR2 SYDVKM. The CDR3 contains 19 residues. CDR3 protein: CASSSTPYSGQGVRNEQFF. Full variable domain (rest looked up from reference TRBV28 and TRBJ2-1): DVKVTQSSRYLVKRTGEKVFLECVQDMDHENMFWYRQDPGLGLRLIYFSYDVKMKEKGDIPEGYSVSREKKERFSLILESASTNQTSMYLCASSSTPYSGQGVRNEQFFGPGTRLTVL.

The rearrangement uses TRBV5-1 and TRBJ2-7; the D call from TCRdb, TRBD1, cannot be confirmed without DNA. The CDR3 is 16 amino acids. From germline, CDR1 is SGHRS and CDR2 YFSETQ. CDR3 loop: CASSPETDYYGYEQYF.

The V call is TRBV7-2, the J call TRBJ2-5; with no DNA, the TCRdb D assignment of TRBD1 cannot be verified. The germline gives CDR1 SGHTA, CDR2 FQGNSA. The CDR3 has 15 residues. CDR3 region: CASTTPPGQGETQYF.

The chain joins TRBV20-1 to TRBJ1-2. The CDR3 extends over 11 amino acids. CDR1 is DFQATT, CDR2 SNEGSKA, per germline (reference sequence). The CDR3 is CSARISYGYTF.

The chain combines TRBV7-6 with TRBJ2-1. Germline assignment: CDR1 SGHVS and CDR2 FNYEAQ. CDR3 size: 15 residues. The CDR3 loop is CASSLKDPTGWEQFF.

CDR3 amino acids: CASSQGQGMNTEAFF. This chain joins TRBV4-1 and TRBJ1-1; absent DNA, TCRdb's TRBD1 call cannot be checked. CDR1 and CDR2 from the germline V gene are MGHRA and YSYEKL. The CDR3 runs 15 residues.

This chain links TRBV2 with TRBJ2-7; TCRdb reports TRBD2, a call that lacks DNA to check it against. From germline, CDR1 is SNHLY and CDR2 FYNNEI. This CDR3 is built from 14 residues. The CDR3 reads CASSPAGVSYEQYF.

The rearrangement links TRBV20-1 to TRBJ1-2; the D call of TRBD1 rests on TCRdb alone, since no DNA is present to check it. The CDR3 sequence is 14 residues long. The germline V gene encodes CDR1 DFQATT and CDR2 SNEGSKA (reference sequence). This chain's CDR3 is CSARDRGRAHGYTF.

The chain employs TRBV5-1 and TRBJ1-1; TCRdb selects TRBD1, and the lack of DNA leaves this call unchecked. CDR1 and CDR2 from the germline V gene are SGHRS and YFSETQ. CDR3 length: 16 amino acids. The CDR3 is CASSPRQGGTNTEAFF.

V gene TRBV20-1 combines with J gene TRBJ2-7; TCRdb reports TRBD1, a call that lacks DNA to check it against. The germline V gene has CDR1 DFQATT and CDR2 SNEGSKA (reference sequence). The CDR3 totals 15 residues. CDR3 protein: CSARSGTVSSYEQYF.

This rearrangement joins TRBV29-1 to TRBJ2-3; TCRdb proposes TRBD2, but this gene call is untestable without DNA. Germline-derived CDR1 and CDR2 are SQVTM and ANQGSEA. The CDR3 sequence is 12 residues long. Here the CDR3 reads CSVSQGGDTQYF.

This sequence joins TRBV27 and TRBJ2-7; the D call of TRBD1 rests on TCRdb alone, since no DNA is present to check it. CDR3 length: 14 residues. Per the germline V gene, CDR1 is MNHEY and CDR2 is SMNVEV (reference sequence). The CDR3 reads CASSRRDSSYEQYF.

The V and J genes are TRBV7-6 and TRBJ2-3; TCRdb indicates TRBD2, and absent DNA this call remains unverified. The germline gives CDR1 SGHVS, CDR2 FNYEAQ. The CDR3 length is 15 residues. CDR3 protein: CASSQLGGGADTQYF.

The chain carries TRBV12-3 or TRBV12-4 and TRBJ2-7; without DNA, the TCRdb call of TRBD1 cannot be checked. CDR3 length: 14 residues. The CDR3 sequence is CASSPGQGIGEQYF.

The chain uses TRBV19 and TRBJ1-1. CDR1 and CDR2 from the germline V gene are LNHDA and SQIVND (reference sequence). This CDR3 spans 13 amino acids. This chain's CDR3 is CASGSSGVTEAFF.

The chain joins TRBV7-9 to TRBJ2-5; lacking DNA, the TRBD1 call made by TCRdb goes unchecked. CDR1 SEHNR and CDR2 FQNEAQ come from the germline V gene (reference sequence). This CDR3 spans 15 amino acids. CDR3 residues: CASSFHLDRVETQYF.

V usage is TRBV28 and J usage is TRBJ2-1; no DNA is available, so the TRBD2 call from TCRdb remains unchecked. From germline, CDR1 is MDHEN and CDR2 SYDVKM. This CDR3 comprises 16 residues. CDR3 region: CASSLLAGGSYNEQFF.

The rearrangement joins TRBV29-1 to TRBJ2-6; TCRdb designates TRBD1, a call that cannot be tested without DNA. This CDR3 spans 15 amino acids. Germline CDR1 reads SQVTM; CDR2 reads ANQGSEA. The CDR3 reads CSVEWAGAGANVLTF.

The rearrangement links TRBV29-1 to TRBJ2-5; absent DNA, TCRdb's TRBD2 call cannot be checked. The V gene's germline CDR1 is SQVTM and CDR2 ANQGSEA. CDR3 size: 16 residues. CDR3 sequence: CSVEGPVGTNQETQYF.

The chain has TRBV10-3 and TRBJ2-5; TCRdb proposes TRBD2, but this gene call is untestable without DNA. The length of the CDR3 is 19 residues. CDR1 and CDR2 (germline): ENHRY, SYGVKD. This chain's CDR3 is CAISESRLAGGPYQETQYF.

The chain combines TRBV6-1 with TRBJ1-5; the TCRdb D gene call, TRBD1, has no DNA to confirm it. The germline V gene has CDR1 MNHNS and CDR2 SASEGT. The CDR3 runs 14 residues. CDR3 sequence reads: CASSGAGGNQPQHF.

The chain employs TRBV29-1 and TRBJ2-1; TCRdb reports TRBD1, a call that lacks DNA to check it against. Germline CDR1 reads SQVTM; CDR2 reads ANQGSEA. This CDR3 has 13 residues. The CDR3 here is CSDGGVTYNEQFF.

The rearrangement joins TRBV7-9 to TRBJ2-5. Looked up from germline, CDR1 is SEHNR and CDR2 is FQNEAQ (reference sequence). CDR3 size: 14 residues. CDR3 loop: CASSEPAVGETQYF.

The CDR3 here is CASSSQQGANSYEQYF. The rearrangement links TRBV28 to TRBJ2-7; TCRdb gives TRBD1 as the D gene, but with no DNA this cannot be confirmed. Looked up from germline, CDR1 is MDHEN and CDR2 is SYDVKM. The CDR3 spans 16 residues.

The chain couples TRBV4-3 to TRBJ2-1; TCRdb's D gene call, TRBD2, goes unchecked for lack of DNA. Germline values: CDR1 LGHNA, CDR2 YSLEER. The CDR3 has 17 amino acids. This chain's CDR3 is CASSRLLAGGRENEQFF.

This chain joins TRBV29-1 and TRBJ2-7. Germline assignment: CDR1 SQVTM and CDR2 ANQGSEA. The CDR3 runs to 13 residues. This chain's CDR3 is CSVEGGDTYEQYF.

This chain joins TRBV20-1 and TRBJ1-1. Germline V gives CDR1 DFQATT, CDR2 SNEGSKA (reference sequence). This CDR3 is built from 14 residues. This CDR3 is CSARLGGEVTEAFF.

The chain carries TRBV7-2 and TRBJ2-2; no DNA is available, so the TRBD1 call from TCRdb remains unchecked. Germline values: CDR1 SGHTA, CDR2 FQGNSA. This CDR3 region has 13 residues. The CDR3 is CASASGGPGELFF.

The CDR3 loop is CASSKRGLAEYNEQFF. The rearrangement uses TRBV12-3 or TRBV12-4 and TRBJ2-1; TCRdb gives TRBD2 as the D gene, but with no DNA this cannot be confirmed. The CDR3 is 16 amino acids.

The chain employs TRBV7-2 and TRBJ2-7. The V gene's germline CDR1 is SGHTA and CDR2 FQGNSA. The CDR3 extends over 15 amino acids. CDR3 region: CASSLDLGGSYEQYF.